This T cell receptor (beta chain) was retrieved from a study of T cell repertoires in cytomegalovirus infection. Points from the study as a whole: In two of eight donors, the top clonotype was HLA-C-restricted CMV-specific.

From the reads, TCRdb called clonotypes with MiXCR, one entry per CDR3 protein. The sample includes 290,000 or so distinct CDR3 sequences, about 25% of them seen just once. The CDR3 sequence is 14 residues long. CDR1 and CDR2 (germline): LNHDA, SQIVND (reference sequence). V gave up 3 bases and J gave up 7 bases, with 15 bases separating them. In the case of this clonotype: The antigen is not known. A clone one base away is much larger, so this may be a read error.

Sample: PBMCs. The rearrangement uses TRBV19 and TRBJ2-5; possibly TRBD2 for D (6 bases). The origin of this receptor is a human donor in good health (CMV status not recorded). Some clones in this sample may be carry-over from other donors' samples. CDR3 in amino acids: CASSIPGPRGTQYF. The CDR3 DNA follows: TGTGCCAGTAGTATCCCCGGCCCGCGGGGGACCCAGTACTTC.